The present TCR beta chain was sequenced within a study of T-cell memory formation after mild COVID-19. As for this clonotype: Antigen: not known.

TCRdb processed the 5' RACE reads anew with MiXCR; each CDR3 protein has one entry. The table shows roughly 450,000 distinct CDR3 sequences, with under 20% occurring only once. The CDR3 consists of 17 residues. The study's findings and limits: There were some responding clones in pre-infection memory, which suggested that cross-reactive memory had joined. Balance between CD4 and CD8 was seen in clones contracting day 15 to 85, and a CD4+ lean was seen in later expanders.

The clonotype was recovered from a man aged 18 to 30 who had mild COVID-19 (a few samples of this study predate the infection). Cell type and time point are not known. V is TRBV21-1 and J is TRBJ2-2; the table gives TRBD1 as D, unverified against the DNA. TRBV21-1 is assigned pseudogene status. Material for sequencing was PBMCs or a T cell subset sorted from them (not recorded which). For the CDR3, the DNA is TGTGCCAGCAGCGCCCACAGGGGGCAAGGGGGGACCGGGGAGCTGTTTTTT. Amino acids: CASSAHRGQGGTGELFF.